The next 2 T cell receptor beta chains were all read from a single sample in a study of blood T cell repertoires in COVID-19. Clones were sequenced by immunoSEQ multiplex PCR, and TCRdb holds only the in-frame ones, with some missing. This table holds over 120,000 clones, roughly 88% found once. Sequencing input: peripheral blood. The receptors derive from a man aged 55 to 70 with active or convalescent COVID-19.

The V gene is TRBV11-3, the J gene TRBJ2-1; D perhaps matches TRBD2 (6 bases). Germline V lookup: CDR1 SGHNT, CDR2 YENEEA. V lost 2 bases and J 0 bases, leaving 14 bases between the germline ends. The CDR3 contains 17 residues. The CDR3 sequence: CASSLSEGYSSYNEQFF. For the CDR3, the DNA is TGTGCCAGCAGCTTATCGGAGGGTTATAGCTCCTACAATGAGCAGTTCTTC.

J is TRBJ2-5 and V is TRBV24-1, with 7 positions matching TRBD1. This CDR3 comprises 16 residues. Germline loops: CDR1 KGHDR, CDR2 SFDVKD. V was clipped by 2 bases and J by 3 bases; unmatched bases: 8. In DNA, the CDR3 is TGTGCCACCAGTGATTCAGGAACAGGGGCGAAAGAGACCCAGTACTTC. Its translation is CATSDSGTGAKETQYF.